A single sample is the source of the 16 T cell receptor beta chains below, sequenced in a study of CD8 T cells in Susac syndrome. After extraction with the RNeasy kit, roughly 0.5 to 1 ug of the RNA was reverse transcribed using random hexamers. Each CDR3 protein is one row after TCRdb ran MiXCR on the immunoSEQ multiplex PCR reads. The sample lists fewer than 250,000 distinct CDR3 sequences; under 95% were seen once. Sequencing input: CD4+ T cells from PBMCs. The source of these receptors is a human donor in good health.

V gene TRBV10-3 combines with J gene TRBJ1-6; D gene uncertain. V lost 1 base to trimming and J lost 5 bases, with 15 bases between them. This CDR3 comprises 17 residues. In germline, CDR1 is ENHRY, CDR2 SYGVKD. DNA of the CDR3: TGTGCCATCAGTGAGTGGAGGGTGCTTTCGGATAATTCACCCCTCCACTTT. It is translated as CAISEWRVLSDNSPLHF.

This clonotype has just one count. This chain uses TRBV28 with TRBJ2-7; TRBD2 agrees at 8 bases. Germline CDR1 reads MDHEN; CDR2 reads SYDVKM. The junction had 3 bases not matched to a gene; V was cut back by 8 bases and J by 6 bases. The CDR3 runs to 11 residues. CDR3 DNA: TGTGCCAGCCGCGGGGGGCCCGAGCAGTACTTC. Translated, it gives CASRGGPEQYF.

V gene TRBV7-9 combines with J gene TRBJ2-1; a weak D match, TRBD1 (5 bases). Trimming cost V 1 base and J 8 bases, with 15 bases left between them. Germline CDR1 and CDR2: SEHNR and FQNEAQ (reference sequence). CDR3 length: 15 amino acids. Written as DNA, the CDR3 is TGTGCCAGCAGCTTAGATGTAGTAGGGGCAGATGAGCAGTTCTTC. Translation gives CASSLDVVGADEQFF.

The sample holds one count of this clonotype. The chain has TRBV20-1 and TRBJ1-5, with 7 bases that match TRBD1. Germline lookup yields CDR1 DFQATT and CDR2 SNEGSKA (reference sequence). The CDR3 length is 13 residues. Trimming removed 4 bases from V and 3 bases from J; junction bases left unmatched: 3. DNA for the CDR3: TGCAGTGCTACACAGGGGCCCAATCAGCCCCAGCATTTT. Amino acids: CSATQGPNQPQHF.

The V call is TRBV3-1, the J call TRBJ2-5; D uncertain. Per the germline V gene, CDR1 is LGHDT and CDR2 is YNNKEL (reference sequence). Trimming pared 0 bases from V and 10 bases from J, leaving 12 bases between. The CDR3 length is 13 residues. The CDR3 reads CASSQDGPSDQYF. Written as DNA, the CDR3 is TGTGCCAGCAGCCAAGATGGGCCCTCCGACCAGTACTTC.

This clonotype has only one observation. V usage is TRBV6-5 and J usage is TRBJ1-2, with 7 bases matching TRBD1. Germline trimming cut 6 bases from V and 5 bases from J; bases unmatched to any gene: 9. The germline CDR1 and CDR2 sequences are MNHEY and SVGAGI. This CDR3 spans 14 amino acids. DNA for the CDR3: TGTGCCAGCAGGCCAACAGGGGAGGGGTATGGCTACACCTTC. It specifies CASRPTGEGYGYTF.

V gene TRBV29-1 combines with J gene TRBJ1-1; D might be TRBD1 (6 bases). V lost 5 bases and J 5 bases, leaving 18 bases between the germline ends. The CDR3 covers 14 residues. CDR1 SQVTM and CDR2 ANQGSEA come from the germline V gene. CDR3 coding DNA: TGCAGCGTTCTCCCCCCAGGGGTCGAGACTGAAGCTTTCTTT. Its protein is CSVLPPGVETEAFF.

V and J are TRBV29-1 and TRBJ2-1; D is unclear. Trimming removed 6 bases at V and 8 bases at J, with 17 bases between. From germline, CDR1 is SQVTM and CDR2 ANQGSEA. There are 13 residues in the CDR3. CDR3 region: CSVSRGVGDEQFF. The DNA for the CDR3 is TGCAGCGTCTCACGTGGGGTGGGCGATGAGCAGTTCTTC.

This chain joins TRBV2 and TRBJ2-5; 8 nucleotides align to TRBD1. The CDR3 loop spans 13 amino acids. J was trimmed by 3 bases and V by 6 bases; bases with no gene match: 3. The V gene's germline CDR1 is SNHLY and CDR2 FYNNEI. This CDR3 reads CASSRDRKETQYF. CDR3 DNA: TGTGCCAGCAGCCGGGACAGGAAAGAGACCCAGTACTTC. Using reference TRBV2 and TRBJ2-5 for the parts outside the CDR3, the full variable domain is EPEVTQTPSHQVTQMGQEVILRCVPISNHLYFYWYRQILGQKVEFLVSFYNNEISEKSEIFDDQFSVERPDGSNFTLKIRSTKLEDSAMYFCASSRDRKETQYFGPGTRLLVL.

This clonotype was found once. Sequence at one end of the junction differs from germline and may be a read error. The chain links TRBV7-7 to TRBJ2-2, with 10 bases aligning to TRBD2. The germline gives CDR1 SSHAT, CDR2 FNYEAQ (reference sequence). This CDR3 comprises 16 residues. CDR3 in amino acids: CASSSASGGDTGELFF. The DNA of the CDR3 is TGTGCTAGCAGCTCCGCTAGCGGGGGAGACACCGGGGAGCTGTTTTTT.

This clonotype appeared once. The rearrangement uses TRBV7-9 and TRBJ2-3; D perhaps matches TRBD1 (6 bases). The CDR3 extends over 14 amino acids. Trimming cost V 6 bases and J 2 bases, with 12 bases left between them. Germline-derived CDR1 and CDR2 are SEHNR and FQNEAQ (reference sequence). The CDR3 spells CASSTTGITDTQYF. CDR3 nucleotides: TGTGCCAGCAGTACCACAGGGATCACAGATACGCAGTATTTT. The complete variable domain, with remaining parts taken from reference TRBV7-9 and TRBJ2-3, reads DTGVSQNPRHKITKRGQNVTFRCDPISEHNRLYWYRQTLGQGPEFLTYFQNEAQLEKSRLLSDRFSAERPKGSFSTLEIQRTEQGDSAMYLCASSTTGITDTQYFGPGTRLTVL.

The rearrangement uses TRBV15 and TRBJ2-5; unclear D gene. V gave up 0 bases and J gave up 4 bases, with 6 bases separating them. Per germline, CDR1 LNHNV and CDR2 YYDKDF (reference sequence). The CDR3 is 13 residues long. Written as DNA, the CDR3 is TGTGCCACCAGCAGAGATCTAAGAGAGACCCAGTACTTC. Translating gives CATSRDLRETQYF.

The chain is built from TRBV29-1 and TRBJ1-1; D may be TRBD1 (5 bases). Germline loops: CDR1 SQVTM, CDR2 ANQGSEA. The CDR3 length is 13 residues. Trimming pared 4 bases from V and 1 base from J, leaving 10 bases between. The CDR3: CSVAGQGNTEAFF. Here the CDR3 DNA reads TGCAGCGTTGCCGGCCAGGGGAACACTGAAGCTTTCTTT.

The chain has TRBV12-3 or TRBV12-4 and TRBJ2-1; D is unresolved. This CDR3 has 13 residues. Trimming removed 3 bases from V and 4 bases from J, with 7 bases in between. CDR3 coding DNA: TGTGCCAGCAGTTTCCGACGGTACAATGAGCAGTTCTTC. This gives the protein CASSFRRYNEQFF.

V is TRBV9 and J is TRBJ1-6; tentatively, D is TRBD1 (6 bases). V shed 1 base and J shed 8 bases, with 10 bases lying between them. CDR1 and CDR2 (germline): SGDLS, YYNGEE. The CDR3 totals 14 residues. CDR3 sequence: CASSVLQGHSPLHF. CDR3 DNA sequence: TGTGCCAGCAGCGTATTACAGGGTCATTCACCCCTCCACTTT.

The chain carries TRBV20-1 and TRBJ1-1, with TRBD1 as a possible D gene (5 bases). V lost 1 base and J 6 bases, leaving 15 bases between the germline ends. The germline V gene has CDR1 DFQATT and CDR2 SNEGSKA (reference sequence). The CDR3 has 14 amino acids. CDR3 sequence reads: CSARGPGLEAEAFF. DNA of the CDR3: TGCAGTGCTAGAGGGCCAGGGTTGGAGGCTGAAGCTTTCTTT.